A selection of T cell receptor beta chains follows, all from one sample in a study of early T cells in non-severe SARS-CoV-2 infection. TCRdb itself ran the 5' RACE reads through MiXCR, one entry per CDR3 protein. The table lists around 64,000 distinct CDR3 sequences, 10% to 12% of them singletons. This specimen was whole blood, taken at baseline. The receptors originated from an adult who was a healthcare worker with PCR-confirmed SARS-CoV-2 infection or an uninfected control (not recorded which). CDR3s include the opening cysteine and the closing phenylalanine or tryptophan. A D gene is named only where the DNA matches it firmly. Not every row has a clone size; where given, it reads once, few, many or a size class.

cdr3_aa | cdr3_nt | d_call | clone_size | j_call | v_call
CASSQDDTKGGQYF | TGTGCCAGCAGCCAAGATGATACCAAGGGAGGCCAGTACTTC | - | few | TRBJ2-5 | TRBV3-1
CASSVGPQETQYF | TGTGCCAGCAGCGTAGGTCCACAAGAGACCCAGTACTTC | - | few | TRBJ2-5 | TRBV9
CSAGQGDEQYF | TGCAGCGCCGGACAGGGCGACGAGCAGTACTTC | TRBD1 | once | TRBJ2-7 | TRBV29-1
CASSFRDRESETQYF | TGTGCCAGCAGCTTCCGGGACAGGGAATCTGAGACCCAGTACTTC | TRBD1 | - | TRBJ2-5 | TRBV9
CASNPQGAGYGYTF | TGTGCCAGCAATCCGCAGGGGGCGGGCTATGGCTACACCTTC | TRBD1 | - | TRBJ1-2 | TRBV12-3/TRBV12-4
CSARVTGKSEQYF | TGCAGTGCTAGAGTAACAGGGAAAAGCGAGCAGTACTTC | - | once | TRBJ2-7 | TRBV20-1
CASSELTSGLTEQFF | TGTGCCAGCAGTGAACTGACTAGCGGGTTGACTGAGCAGTTCTTC | TRBD2 | few | TRBJ2-1 | TRBV2
CSAEKGRQETQYF | TGCAGTGCTGAAAAGGGCCGCCAAGAGACCCAGTACTTC | - | many | TRBJ2-5 | TRBV20-1
CASSQATGGVLGYEQYF | TGTGCCAGCAGCCAAGCCACGGGAGGGGTACTGGGTTACGAGCAGTACTTC | TRBD2 | few | TRBJ2-7 | TRBV14
CASSFNVDMAYEQYF | TGTGCCAGCAGCTTTAACGTCGACATGGCCTACGAGCAGTACTTC | - | many | TRBJ2-7 | TRBV11-2
CASSSMTGNYEQYF | TGTGCCAGCAGCTCGATGACAGGGAACTACGAGCAGTACTTC | TRBD1 | - | TRBJ2-7 | TRBV11-2
CASSYGSGGTDTQYF | TGTGCCAGCAGTTACGGGTCAGGGGGGACAGATACGCAGTATTTT | - | - | TRBJ2-3 | TRBV6-5
CASSLGSDSYNEQFF | TGTGCCAGCAGCTTAGGGTCGGACTCCTACAATGAGCAGTTCTTC | - | many | TRBJ2-1 | TRBV7-2
CASSPTGRSDGYTF | TGTGCCAGCTCACCGACAGGGAGGTCGGATGGCTACACCTTC | TRBD1 | many | TRBJ1-2 | TRBV18
CASSLEPGRRTYEQYF | TGTGCCAGCAGCTTAGAGCCAGGGAGGAGGACCTACGAGCAGTACTTC | - | many | TRBJ2-7 | TRBV11-2
CASSLRQGTYNEQFF | TGCGCCAGCAGCCTACGACAGGGCACCTACAATGAGCAGTTCTTC | TRBD1 | - | TRBJ2-1 | TRBV5-1
CASRGPPAYEQYF | TGTGCCAGCCGGGGCCCACCCGCCTACGAGCAGTACTTC | - | few | TRBJ2-7 | TRBV6-1
CASSLVGALIMNTEAFF | TGTGCCAGCAGCTTAGTCGGGGCCCTTATTATGAACACTGAAGCTTTCTTT | - | many | TRBJ1-1 | TRBV7-8
CASTSDRVSQPQHF | TGTGCCAGCACCTCCGACAGGGTTAGTCAGCCCCAGCATTTT | TRBD1 | few | TRBJ1-5 | TRBV12-3/TRBV12-4
CASRALAAEGGEQFF | TGTGCCAGCCGAGCACTAGCGGCAGAGGGAGGTGAGCAGTTCTTC | TRBD2 | - | TRBJ2-1 | TRBV6-6
CASSYSGTGSGGGNQPQHF | TGTGCCAGCAGTTACTCGGGGACAGGGTCGGGCGGTGGCAATCAGCCCCAGCATTTT | TRBD1 | few | TRBJ1-5 | TRBV6-2/TRBV6-3
CATRAGTYTDTQYF | TGTGCCACGAGAGCGGGAACCTACACAGATACGCAGTATTTT | TRBD2 | - | TRBJ2-3 | TRBV10-3
CASSSRGQVLGELFF | TGTGCCAGCAGTTCCCGCGGTCAGGTCTTAGGGGAGCTGTTTTTT | - | many | TRBJ2-2 | TRBV12-3/TRBV12-4
CASSPGQIYTGELFF | TGTGCCAGCAGCCCGGGACAGATTTACACCGGGGAGCTGTTTTTT | TRBD1 | few | TRBJ2-2 | TRBV12-3/TRBV12-4
CSARGTSGNTIYF | TGCAGTGCTAGAGGGACCTCTGGAAACACCATATATTTT | - | few | TRBJ1-3 | TRBV20-1
CASSSDGASYNEQFF | TGTGCCAGCAGCTCGGACGGGGCCTCCTACAATGAGCAGTTCTTC | - | - | TRBJ2-1 | TRBV5-4
CASSQAGAGANVLTF | TGCGCCAGCAGCCAAGCGGGAGCCGGGGCCAACGTCCTGACTTTC | - | - | TRBJ2-6 | TRBV4-1
CASSSPGLANQYF | TGTGCCAGCAGCTCGCCGGGACTAGCAAACCAGTACTTC | TRBD2 | few | TRBJ2-5 | TRBV11-2
CASSHAGTSGGTDTQYF | TGTGCCAGCAGCCACGCCGGGACTAGCGGTGGAACGGATACGCAGTATTTT | TRBD2 | - | TRBJ2-3 | TRBV4-2
CSVEAGGQETQYF | TGCAGCGTGGAGGCGGGGGGCCAAGAGACCCAGTACTTC | TRBD2 | - | TRBJ2-5 | TRBV29-1
CASNSEGANQPQHF | TGTGCCAGCAATTCAGAGGGGGCAAATCAGCCCCAGCATTTT | TRBD1 | many | TRBJ1-5 | TRBV2
CSARLAGVNEQFF | TGCAGTGCCAGACTAGCGGGAGTTAATGAGCAGTTCTTC | TRBD2 | many | TRBJ2-1 | TRBV20-1
CASSLSFGNEQFF | TGTGCCAGCAGCTTATCGTTTGGGAATGAGCAGTTCTTC | - | - | TRBJ2-1 | TRBV7-2
CASSLVTEGEQFF | TGTGCCAGCAGCTTAGTCACGGAGGGTGAGCAGTTCTTC | - | - | TRBJ2-1 | TRBV7-2
CSAYSGRVYEQFF | TGCAGTGCTTACAGCGGGAGGGTATATGAGCAGTTCTTC | TRBD2 | many | TRBJ2-1 | TRBV20-1
CSAGPTPDTQYF | TGCAGTGCCGGACCAACCCCAGATACGCAGTATTTT | - | - | TRBJ2-3 | TRBV20-1
CSAVPLSGANVLTF | TGCAGCGCTGTGCCCCTCTCTGGGGCCAACGTCCTGACTTTC | - | many | TRBJ2-6 | TRBV29-1
CAALLRGRNEQFF | TGTGCCGCCCTGTTAAGGGGCAGGAATGAGCAGTTCTTC | - | many | TRBJ2-1 | TRBV5-6
CASSQETLSGEYEQYF | TGCGCCAGCAGCCAAGAAACCCTAAGCGGGGAGTACGAGCAGTACTTC | TRBD2 | - | TRBJ2-7 | TRBV4-3
CATERAGSTEAFF | TGTGCCACTGAGCGGGCGGGGAGTACTGAAGCTTTCTTT | - | many | TRBJ1-1 | TRBV12-3/TRBV12-4
CASSFWRSGTDTQYF | TGTGCCAGCAGTTTCTGGCGGAGCGGCACAGATACGCAGTATTTT | - | few | TRBJ2-3 | TRBV12-3/TRBV12-4
CASSEAGGYGYTF | TGTGCCAGCAGTGAAGCCGGTGGCTATGGCTACACCTTC | - | many | TRBJ1-2 | TRBV6-1
CASSKDRAYEQYF | TGTGCCAGCAGCAAAGACAGGGCCTACGAGCAGTACTTC | TRBD1 | few | TRBJ2-7 | TRBV2
CSASDSDSSYNEQFF | TGCAGTGCTAGTGACTCCGATAGCAGTTACAATGAGCAGTTCTTC | - | few | TRBJ2-1 | TRBV20-1
CSAGRQGSVNTEAFF | TGCAGTGCTGGTAGACAGGGATCGGTGAACACTGAAGCTTTCTTT | TRBD1 | many | TRBJ1-1 | TRBV20-1
CASISRARETQYF | TGCGCCAGTATTAGTCGGGCGAGAGAGACCCAGTACTTC | - | - | TRBJ2-5 | TRBV10-2